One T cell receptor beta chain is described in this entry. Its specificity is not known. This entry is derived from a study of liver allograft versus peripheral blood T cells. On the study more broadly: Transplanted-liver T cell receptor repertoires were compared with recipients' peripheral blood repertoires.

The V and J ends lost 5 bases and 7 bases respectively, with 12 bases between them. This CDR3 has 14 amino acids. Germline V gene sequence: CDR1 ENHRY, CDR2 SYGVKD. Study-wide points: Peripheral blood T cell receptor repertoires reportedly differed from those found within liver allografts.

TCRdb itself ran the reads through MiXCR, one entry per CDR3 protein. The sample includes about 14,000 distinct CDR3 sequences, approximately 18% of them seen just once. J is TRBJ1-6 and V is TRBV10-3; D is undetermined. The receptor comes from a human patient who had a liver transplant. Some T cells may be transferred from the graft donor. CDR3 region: CAISQTSFNSPLHF. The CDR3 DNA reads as TGTGCCATCAGTCAGACATCTTTCAATTCACCCCTCCACTTT.